These 9 T cell receptor beta chains came from one sample sequenced in a study of blood T cell repertoires in COVID-19. Data came from immunoSEQ multiplex PCR; TCRdb stores just in-frame clones and leaves some out. The sample carries 200,000 to 250,000 clones, around nine tenths recorded once. Sequencing input: PBMCs or T cells enriched from blood (not recorded which). The receptors were gathered from a woman aged 25 to 45 who had been exposed to COVID-19.

This clone has just one count. V and J are TRBV7-9 and TRBJ2-1; 9 positions agree with TRBD1. The V and J ends lost 2 bases and 5 bases, in that order; junction bases with no gene match: 7. The CDR3 runs 16 residues. CDR1 is SEHNR and CDR2 is FQNEAQ in the germline V gene (reference sequence). The CDR3 DNA is TGTGCCAGCAGCTTATTCCGGGACAGGGCTGACAATGAGCAGTTCTTC. Protein sequence: CASSLFRDRADNEQFF.

The gene calls are TRBV5-1 and TRBJ2-2; 10 bases line up with TRBD2. This CDR3 has 16 amino acids. Germline loops: CDR1 SGHRS, CDR2 YFSETQ. The V and J ends lost 0 bases and 5 bases, in that order; junction bases with no gene match: 4. The CDR3 DNA reads as TGCGCCAGCAGCTTGGTCCGGGGACTAGCGACCGGGGAGCTGTTTTTT. The encoded protein is CASSLVRGLATGELFF.

The chain is built from TRBV4-1 and TRBJ2-7; 8 bases align to TRBD2. The ends lost 5 bases at V and 2 bases at J; junction bases unmatched: 5. The CDR3 length is 14 residues. CDR1 is MGHRA, CDR2 YSYEKL, per germline. The CDR3 DNA is TGCGCCAGCAGCAGAGCGGGAGCCCCCTACGAGCAGTACTTC. Its translation: CASSRAGAPYEQYF.

The chain combines TRBV6-5 with TRBJ1-3; 9 positions match TRBD1. CDR1 MNHEY and CDR2 SVGAGI come from the germline V gene. This CDR3 has 14 residues. With 4 bases clipped from V and 4 bases from J, the junction kept 2 bases outside the gene matches. CDR3 sequence (DNA): TGTGCCAGCAGTTCCGGGACAGGGGGAAACACCATATATTTT. This translates into CASSSGTGGNTIYF.

The chain combines TRBV6-2 or TRBV6-3 with TRBJ2-5; D unclear. The CDR3 is 13 amino acids. With 5 bases removed from V and 5 bases from J, the gap between germline ends came to 12 bases. Germline values: CDR1 MNHEY, CDR2 SVGEGT. CDR3 sequence: CASSLLLRETQYF. DNA of the CDR3: TGTGCCAGCAGTCTCCTACTTCGGGAGACCCAGTACTTC.

This clone was seen just once. The chain carries TRBV2 and TRBJ2-4; D gene ambiguous. The CDR3 is 12 residues long. V was pared by 6 bases and J by 8 bases, with 11 bases between. CDR1 and CDR2 from the germline V gene are SNHLY and FYNNEI. The CDR3 DNA reads as TGTGCCAGCAGACCCGGGTTAGACATTCAGTACTTC. Translating gives CASRPGLDIQYF.

The chain is built from TRBV12-3 or TRBV12-4 and TRBJ2-7; maybe TRBD2 (6 bases). The CDR3 totals 13 residues. The ends were cut back, 3 bases at V and 2 bases at J, with 8 bases in the middle. The CDR3 loop is CASSFGGTYEQYF. The CDR3, as DNA: TGTGCCAGCAGTTTTGGAGGGACCTACGAGCAGTACTTC.

The chain carries TRBV30 and TRBJ1-3; possibly TRBD1 for D (5 bases). V shed 1 base and J shed 2 bases, with 12 bases lying between them. This CDR3 region has 15 residues. Germline lookup yields CDR1 GTSNPN and CDR2 SVGIG (reference sequence). This CDR3 is CAWSGQGLAGNTIYF. The CDR3 DNA is TGTGCCTGGAGTGGCCAGGGTTTAGCTGGAAACACCATATATTTT.

The rearrangement joins TRBV19 to TRBJ1-4; D remains unclear. Trimming took off 3 bases at V and 7 bases at J, with 15 bases between the two ends. Germline-derived CDR1 and CDR2 are LNHDA and SQIVND (reference sequence). The CDR3 contains 15 residues. The CDR3 DNA is TGTGCCAGTAGTATTGAGGGAGGAGGTGGTGAAAAACTGTTTTTT. This translates into CASSIEGGGGEKLFF.